This TCR beta chain was observed in a study of cytomegalovirus exposure and HLA in healthy donors. This clone occurred a few times. V trimming: 6 bases; J trimming: 1 base; junction bases outside the gene matches: 8. CDR1 and CDR2 from the germline V gene are SGHNT and YYREEE (reference sequence). This CDR3 region has 15 residues. The study ran its PCR with 60 Vbeta and 13 Jbeta primers. The assay was immunoSEQ multiplex PCR, and TCRdb's table has in-frame clones only and misses some. In the table there are 200,000 to 250,000 clones, around 75% of which are singletons. The source is a woman under 40 in good health and CMV-seronegative. The chain recombines TRBV5-4 with TRBJ1-1; TRBD1 matches 8 bases. The sample was PBMCs. CDR3 sequence reads: CASTTGQERNTEAFF. CDR3 sequence (DNA): TGTGCCAGCACGACGGGACAGGAAAGGAACACTGAAGCTTTCTTT.